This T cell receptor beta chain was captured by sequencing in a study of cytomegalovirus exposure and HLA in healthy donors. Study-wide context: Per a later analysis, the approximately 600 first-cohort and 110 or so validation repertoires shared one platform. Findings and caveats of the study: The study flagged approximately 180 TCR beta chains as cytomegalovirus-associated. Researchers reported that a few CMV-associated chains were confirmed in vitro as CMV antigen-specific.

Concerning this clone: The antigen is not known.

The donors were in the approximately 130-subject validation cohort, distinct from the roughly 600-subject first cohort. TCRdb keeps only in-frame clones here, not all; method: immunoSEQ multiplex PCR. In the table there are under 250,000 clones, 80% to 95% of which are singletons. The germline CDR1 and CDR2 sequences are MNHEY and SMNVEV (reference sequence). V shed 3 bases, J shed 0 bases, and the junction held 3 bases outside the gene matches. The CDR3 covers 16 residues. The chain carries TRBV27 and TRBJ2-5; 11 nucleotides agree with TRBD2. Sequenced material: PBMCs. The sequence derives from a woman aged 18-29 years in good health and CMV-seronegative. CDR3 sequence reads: CASSLMTSGDQETQYF. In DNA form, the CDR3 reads TGTGCCAGCAGTTTGATGACTAGCGGGGACCAAGAGACCCAGTACTTC.